This T cell receptor beta chain was sequenced during a study of blood T cells in healthy people across ages (dated by TCRdb to 2015 to 2017). Context from the whole study: In model experiments, template switching captured roughly one uniquely barcoded TCR beta cDNA molecule for every two T cells. Using deep sequencing normalized with unique cDNA molecular identifiers, the study measured how TCR beta repertoire diversity changes with age. Donors were grouped into four age groups: young (average approximately 16 years), middle-aged (around 39), aged (around 62) and long-lived (82). Donors of different ages were randomly distributed across sequencing lanes to avoid experimental bias. Two additional independent replicas of 1 million unique cDNA reads from the same blood draw were analyzed for two donors (one aged 18 to 29 and one aged 80 or older). Broad study findings and their caveats: The long-lived group showed more naive CD4+ T cells, fewer expanded clones and increased TCR diversity than the aged group, suggesting age selection. Because donor CMV infection status was unknown, age-related changes in expanded clonotypes were potentially confounded. Total diversity estimates from one million sequenced T cells were considered lower bounds and underestimates. A strong correlation was found between observed TCR beta diversity and the percentage of naive T cells measured by flow cytometry. Observed TCR beta diversity per million T cells fell roughly linearly with age, and a significant reduction was already apparent by age about 43. Because profiling used bulk unsorted PBMCs, naive and antigen-experienced compartments could not be compared conclusively.

The approximately 39 donors, aged 6 to 90 years, were systemically healthy Caucasian individuals from Russia. About 10 milliliters of peripheral blood were collected from each donor into EDTA-treated Vacutainer tubes. PBMCs were isolated by Ficoll-Paque density-gradient centrifugation, with at least 6 million obtained per sample. Total RNA, at least 5 micrograms per sample, was extracted from PBMCs with Trizol reagent. For every donor, flow cytometry on a PBMC aliquot measured the percentage of naive CD45RAhigh/CD27high T cells. This clonotype was seen a handful of times. Its target antigen remains unknown. No much larger clonotype is one base removed from it; base qualities were not supplied. Reading the germline V gene gives CDR1 SGHRS and CDR2 YFSETQ. Inclusive of the bounding cysteine and phenylalanine, the CDR3 is 16 residues long. Here the CDR3 DNA is all that survives: 48 bases in frame from base 1. Trimming takes 4 bases off V and 4 bases off J; junction bases not matched to a gene: 10.

Library method: 5' RACE. The run used an Illumina HiSeq 2500. The second PCR ran for about 6 to 12 cycles and used a J-beta primer mix along with a sample-barcoded 5' primer. A template-switch 5' adaptor carrying 12 random nucleotides introduced a unique molecular identifier onto each TCR beta cDNA molecule. Each sample yielded at least 2.5 million CDR3-containing paired-end reads. The Mint cDNA synthesis kit, primed by a TRBC-specific oligonucleotide, was used to synthesize first-strand cDNA from all RNA. Following uracil-DNA glycosylase treatment, all cDNA underwent a first 18-cycle PCR with the universal primers M1SS and BC2_uni_R. The original pipeline was this. For normalization, 1 million high-quality reads were randomly selected from each sample, with every read carrying a distinct molecular identifier. Reads sharing molecular identifiers were discarded rather than binned into consensus sequences. MiTCR, with a Q25 quality threshold and the strictest error-elimination algorithm, was used for CDR3 identification, clonotype clustering and error correction. A nonparametric unseen species model with Euler transformation was used to estimate a lower bound on total TCR beta diversity. Clones were called with MiXCR by TCRdb after fastp trimmed the public reads at Q25, and only in-frame beta chains were retained. Rows are combined by CDR3 protein, so each entry shows the most common genes and DNA. None of the V and J calls come from the authors' own analysis; TCRdb made them. The sample table contains 1.5 million to 2 million distinct CDR3 sequences; only one count was recorded for approximately 30% of them. More than 6% of the sample belongs to the ten largest clones.

Sequenced: blood. The chain couples TRBV5-1 to TRBJ2-3, with 9 bases in between that match TRBD2. The receptor's source is a woman between 25 and 40 years old in good health. The nucleotides read TGCGCCAGCAGCCCGGGAGCCGGACTAGCGTCAGATACGCAGTATTTT. It codes for CASSPGAGLASDTQYF.